The sequence of this TCR beta chain was determined in a study of blood T cell repertoires in COVID-19. On the study more broadly: Acute and convalescent COVID-19 samples came from the United States, Italy and Spain.

Trimming took 8 bases from V and 1 from J, leaving 9 bases between them. Germline V CDR1 and CDR2: MDHEN, SYDVKM. This CDR3 spans 13 amino acids. Only one count was recorded for this clone. Methods used by the authors: Estimates of nucleated cell counts were drawn from the amplification of reference gene primers. The protocol was immunoSEQ multiplex PCR, while the TCRdb copy is restricted to in-frame clones and leaves out a portion. The V and J calls and clone size are taken from that table; D and trimming were inferred from the DNA. The repertoire holds about 290,000 clones, with around 81% as singletons.

The TCR was taken from a woman aged 45-65 years with active or convalescent COVID-19. The chain joins TRBV28 to TRBJ2-4; a weak D match, TRBD2 (5 bases). Sequenced material: peripheral blood. Here the CDR3 reads CASSGEAKNIQYF. DNA for the CDR3: TGTGCCAGCTCCGGGGAGGCCAAAAACATTCAGTACTTC.